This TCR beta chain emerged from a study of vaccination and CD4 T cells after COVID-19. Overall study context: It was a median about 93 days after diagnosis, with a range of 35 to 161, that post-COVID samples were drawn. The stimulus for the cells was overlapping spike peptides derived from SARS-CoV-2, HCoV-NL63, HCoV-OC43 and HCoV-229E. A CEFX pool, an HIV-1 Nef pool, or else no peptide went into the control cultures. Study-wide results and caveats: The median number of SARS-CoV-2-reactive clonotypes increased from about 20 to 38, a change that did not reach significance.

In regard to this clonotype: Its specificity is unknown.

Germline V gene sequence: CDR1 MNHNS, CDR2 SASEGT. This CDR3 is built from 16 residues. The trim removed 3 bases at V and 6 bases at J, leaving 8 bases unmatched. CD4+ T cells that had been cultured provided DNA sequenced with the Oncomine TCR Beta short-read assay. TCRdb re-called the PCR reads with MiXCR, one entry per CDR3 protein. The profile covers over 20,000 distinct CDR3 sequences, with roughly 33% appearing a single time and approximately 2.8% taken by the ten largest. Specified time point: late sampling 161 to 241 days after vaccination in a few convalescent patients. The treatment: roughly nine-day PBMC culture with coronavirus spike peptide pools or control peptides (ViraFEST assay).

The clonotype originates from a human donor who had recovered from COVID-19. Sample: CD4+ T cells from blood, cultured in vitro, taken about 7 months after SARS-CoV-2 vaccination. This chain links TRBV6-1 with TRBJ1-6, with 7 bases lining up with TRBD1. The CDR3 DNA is TGTGCCAGCAGTGATCGACAGGGCTCGAGTAATTCACCCCTCCACTTT. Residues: CASSDRQGSSNSPLHF.